This T cell receptor beta chain was profiled in a study of post-analysis software for immune sequencing data. Study in general: The disease courses spanned relapsing-remitting, secondary progressive and progressive-relapsing forms of multiple sclerosis.

Study-wide points: Batch-mates among the samples co-clustered strongly by F measure. Compared against controls, patients with multiple sclerosis displayed significantly lower normalized Chao1 diversity.

cDNA libraries of TCR beta carried unique molecular identifiers. Each batch of about 0.9 to 10 million T cells produced roughly 0.5 million cDNA molecules. MiXCR was run by TCRdb on the PCR reads, yielding one entry per CDR3 protein. The sample has about 820,000 distinct CDR3 sequences, roughly 50% seen once. This clonotype was seen many times. Its antigen is unknown. The clonotype originates from a girl aged 10-17 years with multiple sclerosis. The sequenced material came from blood.

CDR3 loop: CASSLAPDTQYF. The CDR3, as DNA: TGTGCCAGCTCACTAGCCCCAGATACGCAGTATTTT. This chain links TRBV7-2 with TRBJ2-3; D is possibly TRBD2 (6 bases). CDR1 is SGHTA and CDR2 is FQGNSA in the germline V gene. Trimming left V 8 bases short and J 4 bases short, with 10 bases between. CDR3 length: 12 amino acids.